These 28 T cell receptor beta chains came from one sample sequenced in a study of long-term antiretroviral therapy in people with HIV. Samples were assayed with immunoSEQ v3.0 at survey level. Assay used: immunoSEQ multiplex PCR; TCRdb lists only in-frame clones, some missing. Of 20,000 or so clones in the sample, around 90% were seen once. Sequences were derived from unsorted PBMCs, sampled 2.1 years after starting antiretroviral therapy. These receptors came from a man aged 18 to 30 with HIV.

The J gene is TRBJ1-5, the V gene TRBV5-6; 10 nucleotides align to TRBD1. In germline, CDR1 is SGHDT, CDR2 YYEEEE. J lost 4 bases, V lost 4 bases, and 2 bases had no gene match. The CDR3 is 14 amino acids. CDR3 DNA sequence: TGTGCCAGCAGCGGGGACAGGGGAAATCAGCCCCAGCATTTT. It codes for CASSGDRGNQPQHF.

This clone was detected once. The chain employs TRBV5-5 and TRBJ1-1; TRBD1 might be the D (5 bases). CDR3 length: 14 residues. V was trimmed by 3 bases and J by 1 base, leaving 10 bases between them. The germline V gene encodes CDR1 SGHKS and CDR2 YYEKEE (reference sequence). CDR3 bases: TGTGCCAGCAGCTCGACAGACGGGAACACTGAAGCTTTCTTT. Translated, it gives CASSSTDGNTEAFF.

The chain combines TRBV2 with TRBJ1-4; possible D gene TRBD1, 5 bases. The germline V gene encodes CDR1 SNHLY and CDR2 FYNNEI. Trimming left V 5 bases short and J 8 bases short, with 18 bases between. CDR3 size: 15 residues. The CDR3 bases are TGTGCCAGCAGTAGCCCCCGGGACCGCCAGGAAAAACTGTTTTTT. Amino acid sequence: CASSSPRDRQEKLFF.

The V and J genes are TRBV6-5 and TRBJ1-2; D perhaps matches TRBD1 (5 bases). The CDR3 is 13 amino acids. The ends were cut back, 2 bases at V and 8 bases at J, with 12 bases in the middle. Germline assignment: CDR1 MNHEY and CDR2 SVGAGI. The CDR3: CASSYGSGYGYTF. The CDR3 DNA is TGTGCCAGCAGTTACGGTTCAGGGTACGGCTACACCTTC.

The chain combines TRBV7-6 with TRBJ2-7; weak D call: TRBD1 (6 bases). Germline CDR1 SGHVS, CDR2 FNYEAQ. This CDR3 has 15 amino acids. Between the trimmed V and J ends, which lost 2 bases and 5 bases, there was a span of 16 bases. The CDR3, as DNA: TGTGCCAGCAGCTTACGACAGGCAAGCGGTCACGAGCAGTACTTC. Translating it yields CASSLRQASGHEQYF.

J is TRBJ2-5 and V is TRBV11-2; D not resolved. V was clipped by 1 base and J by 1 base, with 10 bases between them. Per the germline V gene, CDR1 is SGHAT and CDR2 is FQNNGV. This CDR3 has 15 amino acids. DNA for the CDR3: TGTGCCAGCAGCTTAGGGGTGGCCACCCAAGAGACCCAGTACTTC. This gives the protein CASSLGVATQETQYF.

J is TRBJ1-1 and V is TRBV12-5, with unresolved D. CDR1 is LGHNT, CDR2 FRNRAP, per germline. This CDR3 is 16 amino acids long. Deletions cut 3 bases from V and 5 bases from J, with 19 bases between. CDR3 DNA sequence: TGTGCTAGTGGTTTACTTCTAGACCCGACGGGGACTGAAGCTTTCTTT. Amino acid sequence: CASGLLLDPTGTEAFF.

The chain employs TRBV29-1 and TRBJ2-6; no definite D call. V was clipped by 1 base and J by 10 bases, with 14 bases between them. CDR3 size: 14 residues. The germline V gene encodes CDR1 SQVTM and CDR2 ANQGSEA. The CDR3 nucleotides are TGCAGCGTTGAAGTTTCCCGACATCGAAACGTCCTGACTTTC. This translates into CSVEVSRHRNVLTF.

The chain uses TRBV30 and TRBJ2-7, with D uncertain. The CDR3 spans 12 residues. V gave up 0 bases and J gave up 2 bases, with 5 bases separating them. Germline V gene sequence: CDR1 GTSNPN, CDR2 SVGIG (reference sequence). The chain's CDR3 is CAWSVLPYEQYF. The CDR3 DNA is TGTGCCTGGAGTGTACTACCCTACGAGCAGTACTTC.

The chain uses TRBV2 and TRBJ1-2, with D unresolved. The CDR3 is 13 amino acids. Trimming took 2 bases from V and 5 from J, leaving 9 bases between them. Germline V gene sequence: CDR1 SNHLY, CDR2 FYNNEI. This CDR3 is CASSETGSYGYTF. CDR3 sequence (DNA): TGTGCCAGCAGTGAAACTGGATCGTATGGCTACACCTTC.

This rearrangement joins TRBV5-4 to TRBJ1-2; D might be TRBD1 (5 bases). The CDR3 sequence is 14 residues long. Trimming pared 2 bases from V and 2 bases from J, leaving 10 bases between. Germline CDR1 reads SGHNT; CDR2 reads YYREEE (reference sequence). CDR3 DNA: TGTGCCAGCAGCTTCGCAGGGAGGAACTATGGCTACACCTTC. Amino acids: CASSFAGRNYGYTF.

The CDR3 bases are TGTGCCAGCAGCCCCCCCGAGGGGCTTCGCTATGGCTACACCTTC. Translated, it gives CASSPPEGLRYGYTF. The J gene is TRBJ1-2, the V gene TRBV5-5, with a weak D call TRBD1 (5 bases). The CDR3 consists of 15 residues. The germline CDR1 and CDR2 sequences are SGHKS and YYEKEE (reference sequence). Trimming removed 4 bases from V and 4 bases from J, with 17 bases in between.

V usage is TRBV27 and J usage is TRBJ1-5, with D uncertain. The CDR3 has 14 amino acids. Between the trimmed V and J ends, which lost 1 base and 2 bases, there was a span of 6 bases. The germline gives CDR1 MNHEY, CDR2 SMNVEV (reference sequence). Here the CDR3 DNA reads TGTGCCAGCAGTTTATACATTGGCAATCAGCCCCAGCATTTT. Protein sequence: CASSLYIGNQPQHF.

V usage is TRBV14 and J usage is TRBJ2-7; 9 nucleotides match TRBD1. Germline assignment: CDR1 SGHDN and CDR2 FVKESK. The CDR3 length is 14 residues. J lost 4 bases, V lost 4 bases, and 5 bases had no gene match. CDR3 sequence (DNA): TGTGCCAGCAGCCCCCTGGGACAGGGTTACGAGCAGTACTTC. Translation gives CASSPLGQGYEQYF.

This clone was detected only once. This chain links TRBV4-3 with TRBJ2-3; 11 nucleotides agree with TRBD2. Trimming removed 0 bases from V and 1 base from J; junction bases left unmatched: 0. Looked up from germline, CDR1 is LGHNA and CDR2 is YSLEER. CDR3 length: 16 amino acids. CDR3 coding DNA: TGCGCCAGCAGCCAAGAACTAGCGGGGGGCACAGATACGCAGTATTTT. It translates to CASSQELAGGTDTQYF.

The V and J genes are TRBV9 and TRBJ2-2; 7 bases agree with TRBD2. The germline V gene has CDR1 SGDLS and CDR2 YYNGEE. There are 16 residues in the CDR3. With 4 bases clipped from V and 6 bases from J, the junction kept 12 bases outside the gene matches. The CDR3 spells CASSPRGGLTSGELFF. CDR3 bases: TGTGCCAGCAGCCCACGCGGGGGTTTAACGTCCGGGGAGCTGTTTTTT.

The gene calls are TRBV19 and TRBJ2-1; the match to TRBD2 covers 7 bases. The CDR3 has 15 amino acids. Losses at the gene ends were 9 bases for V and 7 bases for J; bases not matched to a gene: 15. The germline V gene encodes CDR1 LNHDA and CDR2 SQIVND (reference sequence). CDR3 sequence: CASLAGAGVFNEQFF. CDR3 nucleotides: TGTGCCAGCCTTGCCGGGGCGGGAGTCTTTAATGAGCAGTTCTTC. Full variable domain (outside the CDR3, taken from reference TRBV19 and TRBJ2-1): DGGITQSPKYLFRKEGQNVTLSCEQNLNHDAMYWYRQDPGQGLRLIYYSQIVNDFQKGDIAEGYSVSREKKESFPLTVTSAQKNPTAFYLCASLAGAGVFNEQFFGPGTRLTVL.

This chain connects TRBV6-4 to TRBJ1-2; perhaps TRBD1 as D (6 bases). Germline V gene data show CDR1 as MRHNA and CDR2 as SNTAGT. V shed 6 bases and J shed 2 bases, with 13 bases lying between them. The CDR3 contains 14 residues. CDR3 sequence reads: CASRGHPVNYGYTF. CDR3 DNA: TGTGCCAGCAGGGGACACCCTGTCAACTATGGCTACACCTTC.

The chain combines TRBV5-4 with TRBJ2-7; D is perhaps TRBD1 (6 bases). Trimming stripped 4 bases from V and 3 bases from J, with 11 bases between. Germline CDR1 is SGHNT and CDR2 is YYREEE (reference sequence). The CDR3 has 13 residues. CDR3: CASSPEQGYEQYF. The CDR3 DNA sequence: TGTGCCAGCAGCCCCGAACAGGGCTACGAGCAGTACTTC.

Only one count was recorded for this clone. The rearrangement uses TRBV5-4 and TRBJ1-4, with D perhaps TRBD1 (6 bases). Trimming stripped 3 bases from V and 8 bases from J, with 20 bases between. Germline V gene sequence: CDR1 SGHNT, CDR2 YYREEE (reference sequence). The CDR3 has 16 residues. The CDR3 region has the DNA TGTGCCAGCAGCTCGGGGAGGACGGGGGCGGGAGAAAAACTGTTTTTT. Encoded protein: CASSSGRTGAGEKLFF.

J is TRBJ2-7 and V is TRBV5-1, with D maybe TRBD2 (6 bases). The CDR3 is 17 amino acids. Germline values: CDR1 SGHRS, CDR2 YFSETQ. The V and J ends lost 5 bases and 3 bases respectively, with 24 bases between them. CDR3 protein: CASRGIGTGVLDYEQYF. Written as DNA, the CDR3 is TGCGCCAGCAGGGGGATCGGGACGGGAGTTCTGGACTACGAGCAGTACTTC.

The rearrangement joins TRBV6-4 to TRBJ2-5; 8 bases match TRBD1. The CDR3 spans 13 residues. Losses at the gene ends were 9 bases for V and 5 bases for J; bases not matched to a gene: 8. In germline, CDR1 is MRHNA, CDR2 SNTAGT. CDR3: CARPRTGNETQYF. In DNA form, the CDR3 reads TGTGCCAGGCCCAGGACAGGGAACGAGACCCAGTACTTC.

CDR3 nucleotide sequence: TGTGCCAGCGGCAGGACAGGGGTGACTGAAGCTTTCTTT. Encoded protein: CASGRTGVTEAFF. The rearrangement joins TRBV27 to TRBJ1-1; TRBD1 aligns across 9 bases. The J segment lost 5 bases and the V segment lost 8 bases, leaving 6 bases of the junction unmatched. This CDR3 region has 13 residues. Germline V CDR1 and CDR2: MNHEY, SMNVEV (reference sequence).

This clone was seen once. DNA of the CDR3: TGCGCCAGCAGCCAAGGGACAGGGAACATGAACACTGAAGCTTTCTTT. This gives the protein CASSQGTGNMNTEAFF. The chain couples TRBV4-3 to TRBJ1-1; 8 bases are shared with TRBD1. With V trimmed by 1 base and J by 0 bases, 4 bases remained unmatched. This CDR3 has 16 amino acids. The germline V gene encodes CDR1 LGHNA and CDR2 YSLEER.

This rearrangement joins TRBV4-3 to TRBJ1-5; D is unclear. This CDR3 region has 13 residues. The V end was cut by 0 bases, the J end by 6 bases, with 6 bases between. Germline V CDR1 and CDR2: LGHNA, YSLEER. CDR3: CASSQDRAQPQHF. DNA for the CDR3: TGCGCCAGCAGCCAAGATCGGGCTCAGCCCCAGCATTTT.

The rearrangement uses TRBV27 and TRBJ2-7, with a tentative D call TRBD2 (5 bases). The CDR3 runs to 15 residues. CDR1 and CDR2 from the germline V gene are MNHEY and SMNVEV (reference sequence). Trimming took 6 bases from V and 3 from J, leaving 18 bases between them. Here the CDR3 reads CASSLAGSRNYEQYF. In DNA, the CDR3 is TGTGCCAGCAGCCTCGCGGGCTCGCGAAACTACGAGCAGTACTTC.

CDR3 residues: CASSLEQKIGYTF. CDR3 bases: TGTGCCAGCAGCTTAGAACAGAAAATAGGCTACACCTTC. The V and J genes are TRBV7-9 and TRBJ1-2; no clear D gene. The CDR3 spans 13 residues. In germline, CDR1 is SEHNR, CDR2 FQNEAQ (reference sequence). V gave up 1 base and J gave up 8 bases, with 11 bases separating them.

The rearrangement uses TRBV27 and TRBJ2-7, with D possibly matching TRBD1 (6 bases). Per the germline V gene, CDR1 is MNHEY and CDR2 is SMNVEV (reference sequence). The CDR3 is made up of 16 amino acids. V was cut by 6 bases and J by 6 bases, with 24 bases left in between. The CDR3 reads CASSTTAGAPGAEQYF. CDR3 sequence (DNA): TGTGCCAGCAGCACCACAGCTGGGGCCCCAGGGGCCGAGCAGTACTTC.